The rows below give T cell receptor beta chains drawn from one sample of a study of shared clonotypes between healthy human individuals. The data were produced by immunoSEQ multiplex PCR, yet TCRdb's version contains in-frame clones alone and is incomplete. The sample includes over a million clones, over 95% of them seen just once. Sequencing was carried out using naive CD4+ T cells sorted from blood. All receptors derive from a man in his thirties or forties in good health. The CDR3 runs from the conserved cysteine through the conserved F or W. D genes are given only for firm matches. Clone size is stated in some rows and not others, as once, few, many or a class when expanded.

j_gene,abundance,d_gene,v_gene,CDR3aa,CDR3nt
TRBJ1-5,.,.,TRBV9,CASSETLGQPQHF,TGTGCCAGCAGTGAGACTTTGGGGCAGCCCCAGCATTTT
TRBJ2-5,.,TRBD2,TRBV30,CAWSVRGGETQYF,TGTGCCTGGAGTGTACGGGGGGGGGAGACCCAGTACTTC
TRBJ2-3,.,.,TRBV5-6,CASTAARRDSTDTQYF,TGTGCCAGCACCGCCGCGAGGCGGGACAGCACAGATACGCAGTATTTT
TRBJ2-3,.,TRBD2,TRBV7-8,CASSPRTSGNPDTQYF,TGTGCCAGCAGCCCTCGGACTAGCGGGAACCCAGATACGCAGTATTTT
TRBJ1-3,.,.,TRBV6-1,CANGPALWDTIYF,TGTGCCAACGGTCCAGCCCTATGGGACACCATATATTTT
TRBJ1-5,.,.,TRBV15,CATSRGGTSPQPQHF,TGTGCCACCAGCAGAGGCGGAACTAGTCCCCAGCCCCAGCATTTT
TRBJ2-7,.,.,TRBV2,CASKDESSYEQYF,TGTGCCAGCAAGGACGAAAGCTCCTACGAGCAGTACTTC
TRBJ2-5,.,.,TRBV18,CASLTRQETQYF,TGTGCCAGCCTTACTCGACAAGAGACCCAGTACTTC
TRBJ2-1,.,.,TRBV25-1,CASSDAYNEQFF,TGTGCCAGCAGTGATGCTTACAATGAGCAGTTCTTC
TRBJ1-1,.,.,TRBV10-3,CAIRKDRIGGAFF,TGTGCCATCAGGAAAGACAGGATCGGTGGAGCTTTCTTT
TRBJ2-1,.,.,TRBV18,CASSLSSYNEQFF,TGTGCCAGCTCACTTTCTAGTTACAATGAGCAGTTCTTC
TRBJ2-5,once,.,TRBV27,CASSLTGTNQETQYF,TGTGCCAGCAGTTTGACTGGCACTAATCAAGAGACCCAGTACTTC
TRBJ2-7,.,TRBD2,TRBV28,CASSLSSGSRYEQYF,TGTGCCAGCAGCCTCTCTAGCGGGAGCCGCTACGAGCAGTACTTC
TRBJ1-2,.,.,TRBV5-1,CASSLDGVGGYTF,TGCGCCAGCAGCTTAGATGGGGTCGGGGGCTACACCTTC
TRBJ2-2,.,.,TRBV19,CASIPRVNTGELFF,TGTGCCAGTATCCCACGGGTGAACACCGGGGAGCTGTTTTTT
TRBJ2-4,.,.,TRBV21-1,CASSKARDRKEIAKNIQYF,TGTGCCAGCAGCAAAGCGAGGGACAGAAAAGAAATAGCCAAAAACATTCAGTACTTC
TRBJ1-5,.,.,TRBV2,CASSELRTRNQPQHF,TGTGCCAGCAGTGAACTCAGGACACGCAATCAGCCCCAGCATTTT
TRBJ1-1,.,.,TRBV9,CASSGDLVNTEAFF,TGTGCCAGCAGCGGGGACCTTGTGAACACTGAAGCTTTCTTT
TRBJ1-5,.,TRBD1,TRBV28,CASSTWTGGINQPQHF,TGTGCCAGCAGTACGTGGACAGGAGGAATCAATCAGCCCCAGCATTTT
TRBJ2-1,.,TRBD1,TRBV18,CASSPMTGLGNEQFF,TGTGCCAGCTCACCGATGACAGGGCTAGGCAATGAGCAGTTCTTC
TRBJ2-7,once,TRBD1,TRBV9,CASSPDRGGYEQYF,TGTGCCAGCAGCCCAGACAGGGGCGGCTACGAGCAGTACTTC
TRBJ2-7,.,.,TRBV7-8,CASSLGSGTYEQYF,TGTGCCAGCAGCTTAGGGTCAGGCACCTACGAGCAGTACTTC
TRBJ2-3,.,.,TRBV7-2,CASSWGGGPHEDTQYF,TGTGCCAGCAGCTGGGGCGGGGGCCCTCACGAAGATACGCAGTATTTT
TRBJ2-2,.,.,TRBV5-1,CASSLVPQANTGELFF,TGCGCCAGCAGCTTGGTCCCTCAAGCGAACACCGGGGAGCTGTTTTTT
TRBJ2-7,.,.,TRBV14,CASSQVTQIYEQYF,TGTGCCAGCAGCCAAGTAACCCAGATCTACGAGCAGTACTTC
TRBJ2-5,.,.,TRBV2,CASSWASQETQYF,TGTGCCAGCTCTTGGGCCTCCCAAGAGACCCAGTACTTC
TRBJ1-2,.,TRBD1,TRBV30,CAWSAGTGGDYGYTF,TGTGCCTGGAGTGCAGGGACAGGGGGCGACTATGGCTACACCTTC
TRBJ1-2,.,.,TRBV5-6,CASSSNDRPLNYGYTF,TGTGCCAGCAGCTCCAACGACAGACCTCTTAACTATGGCTACACCTTC
TRBJ1-1,.,.,TRBV25-1,CASSEYLKGSEAFF,TGTGCCAGCAGTGAATACTTAAAGGGGAGTGAAGCTTTCTTT
TRBJ2-4,.,TRBD1,TRBV19,CASRGTGRQNIQYF,TGTGCCAGTAGGGGGACAGGAAGACAAAACATTCAGTACTTC
TRBJ2-1,.,.,TRBV5-1,CASSLGDSSSYNEQFF,TGCGCCAGCAGCTTGGGAGACTCGAGCTCCTACAATGAGCAGTTCTTC
TRBJ1-5,.,.,TRBV6-4,CASSRGPNQPQHF,TGTGCCAGCAGCAGGGGCCCCAATCAGCCCCAGCATTTT
TRBJ1-3,.,.,TRBV18,CASSRDPVGGNTIYF,TGTGCCAGCTCACGGGACCCAGTCGGTGGAAACACCATATATTTT
TRBJ2-3,.,TRBD2,TRBV7-2,CASSLALAGGITDTQYF,TGTGCCAGCAGCTTAGCGCTAGCGGGAGGGATCACAGATACGCAGTATTTT
TRBJ2-7,.,.,TRBV30,CAWSGLYEQYF,TGTGCCTGGAGCGGACTCTACGAGCAGTACTTC
TRBJ1-1,.,.,TRBV6-5,CASSYRGVTSTEAFF,TGTGCCAGCAGTTACCGAGGGGTTACGAGCACTGAAGCTTTCTTT
TRBJ2-1,once,TRBD1,TRBV11-3,CASSFRGLNEQFF,TGTGCCAGCAGCTTTAGGGGGCTGAATGAGCAGTTCTTC
TRBJ2-5,.,.,TRBV7-6,CASSLAPSQETQYF,TGTGCCAGCAGCTTAGCGCCATCACAAGAGACCCAGTACTTC
TRBJ2-1,.,TRBD1,TRBV7-8,CASSPDSGQPSSYNEQFF,TGTGCCAGCAGCCCGGACTCGGGACAGCCCAGCTCCTACAATGAGCAGTTCTTC
TRBJ2-1,.,TRBD2,TRBV5-1,CASSVGTSGTYNEQFF,TGCGCCAGCAGCGTGGGGACTAGCGGTACCTACAATGAGCAGTTCTTC
TRBJ1-3,.,TRBD1,TRBV5-5,CASSYDRGSTGNTIYF,TGTGCCAGCAGCTACGACAGGGGGTCAACTGGAAACACCATATATTTT
TRBJ2-3,.,TRBD2,TRBV5-6,CASSLRAGVATDTQYF,TGTGCCAGCAGCTTGAGAGCGGGAGTAGCAACAGATACGCAGTATTTT
TRBJ2-7,.,TRBD1,TRBV18,CASSLQGGSTSYEQYF,TGTGCCAGCTCACTTCAAGGGGGCAGTACCTCCTACGAGCAGTACTTC
TRBJ2-7,.,.,TRBV9,CASSAPSSEQYF,TGTGCCAGCAGCGCCCCTAGCTCCGAGCAGTACTTC
TRBJ2-7,once,.,TRBV9,CASSPGGTGYEQYF,TGTGCCAGCAGCCCCGGGGGTACCGGCTACGAGCAGTACTTC
TRBJ2-5,.,.,TRBV5-1,CASSLKGSETQYF,TGCGCCAGCAGCCTCAAGGGTAGCGAGACCCAGTACTTC
TRBJ1-1,.,.,TRBV5-5,CASSRDTTEAFF,TGTGCCAGCAGCCGCGACACAACTGAAGCTTTCTTT
TRBJ2-1,.,TRBD1,TRBV7-9,CASSLTGGARHEQFF,TGTGCCAGCAGCTTAACAGGGGGCGCCCGCCATGAGCAGTTCTTC
TRBJ1-3,once,.,TRBV18,CASSPMESGNTIYF,TGTGCCAGCTCACCAATGGAATCTGGAAACACCATATATTTT
TRBJ2-2,once,.,TRBV7-3,CASSPWGVAATNTGELFF,TGTGCCAGCAGCCCGTGGGGGGTAGCGGCCACGAACACCGGGGAGCTGTTTTTT
TRBJ1-5,.,.,TRBV28,CASSFRGAPNQPQHF,TGTGCCAGCAGTTTTCGGGGTGCACCCAATCAGCCCCAGCATTTT
TRBJ1-1,.,.,TRBV5-1,CASSLAGGGTEAFF,TGCGCCAGCAGCCTGGCGGGGGGCGGGACTGAAGCTTTCTTT
TRBJ2-7,.,.,TRBV30,CAWSRTYEQYF,TGTGCCTGGAGCCGGACCTACGAGCAGTACTTC
TRBJ2-7,.,.,TRBV6-1,CASLLEVHGQYF,TGTGCCAGCCTGCTAGAGGTCCACGGGCAGTACTTC
TRBJ2-3,.,.,TRBV19,CASRTLDGNTDTQYF,TGTGCCAGTAGGACCCTGGATGGAAACACAGATACGCAGTATTTT
TRBJ2-7,.,TRBD1,TRBV29-1,CSVEPGQGAYEQYF,TGCAGCGTTGAACCCGGACAGGGGGCCTACGAGCAGTACTTC
TRBJ2-2,.,.,TRBV5-1,CASSRGSGELFF,TGCGCCAGCAGCCGAGGGTCCGGGGAGCTGTTTTTT
TRBJ1-1,.,TRBD1,TRBV25-1,CASSEGIKDRGKTEAFF,TGTGCCAGCAGTGAGGGCATTAAGGACAGGGGTAAGACTGAAGCTTTCTTT
TRBJ1-1,.,.,TRBV2,CASSEVRLLNTEAFF,TGTGCCAGCAGTGAAGTTCGCCTCCTGAACACTGAAGCTTTCTTT
TRBJ1-1,.,.,TRBV9,CASSARGNRDRGNAEAFF,TGTGCCAGCAGCGCTAGGGGAAACAGGGATCGGGGGAACGCTGAAGCTTTCTTT